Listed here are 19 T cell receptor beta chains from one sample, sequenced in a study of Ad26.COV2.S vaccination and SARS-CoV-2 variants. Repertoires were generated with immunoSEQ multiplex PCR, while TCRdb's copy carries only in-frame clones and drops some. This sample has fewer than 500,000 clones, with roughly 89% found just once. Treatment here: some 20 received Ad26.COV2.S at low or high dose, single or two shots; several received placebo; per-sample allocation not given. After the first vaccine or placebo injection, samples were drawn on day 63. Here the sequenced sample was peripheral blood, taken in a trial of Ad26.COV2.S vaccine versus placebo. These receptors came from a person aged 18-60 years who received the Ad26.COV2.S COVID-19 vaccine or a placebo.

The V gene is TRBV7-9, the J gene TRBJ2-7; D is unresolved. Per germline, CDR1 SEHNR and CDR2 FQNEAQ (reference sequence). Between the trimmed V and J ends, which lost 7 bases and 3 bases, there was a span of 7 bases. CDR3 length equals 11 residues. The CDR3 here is CASTPLYEQYF. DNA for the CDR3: TGTGCCAGCACCCCCCTCTACGAGCAGTACTTC.

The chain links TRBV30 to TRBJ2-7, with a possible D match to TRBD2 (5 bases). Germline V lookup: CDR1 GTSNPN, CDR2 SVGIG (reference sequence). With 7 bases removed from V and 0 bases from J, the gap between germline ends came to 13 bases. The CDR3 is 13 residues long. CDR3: CASRATSSYEQYV. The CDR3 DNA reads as TGTGCCTCGCGGGCAACCAGCTCCTACGAGCAGTACGTC.

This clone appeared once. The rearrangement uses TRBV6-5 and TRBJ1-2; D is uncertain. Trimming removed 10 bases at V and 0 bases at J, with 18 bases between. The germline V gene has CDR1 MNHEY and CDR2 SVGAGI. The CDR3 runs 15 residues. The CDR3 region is CANKRLGGSNYGYTF. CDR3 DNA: TGTGCCAACAAGAGGCTAGGCGGCTCTAACTATGGCTACACCTTC.

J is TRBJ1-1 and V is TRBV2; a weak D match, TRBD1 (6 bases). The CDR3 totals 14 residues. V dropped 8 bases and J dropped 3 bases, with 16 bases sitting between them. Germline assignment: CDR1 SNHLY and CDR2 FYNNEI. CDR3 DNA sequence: TGTGCCAGCCGAAGGTGGGGGCCTGACACTGAAGCTTTCTTT. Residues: CASRRWGPDTEAFF.

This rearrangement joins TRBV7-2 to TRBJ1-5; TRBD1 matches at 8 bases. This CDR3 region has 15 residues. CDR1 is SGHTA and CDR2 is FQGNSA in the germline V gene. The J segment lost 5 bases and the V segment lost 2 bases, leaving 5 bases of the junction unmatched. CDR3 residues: CASSLRTGLDQPQHF. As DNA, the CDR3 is TGTGCCAGCAGCTTAAGGACAGGGCTCGATCAGCCCCAGCATTTT.

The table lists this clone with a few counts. CDR3 amino acids: CASSSPGQGDEVGELFF. CDR3 coding DNA: TGTGCCAGCAGTTCCCCGGGACAGGGGGATGAGGTCGGGGAGCTGTTTTTT. The genes are TRBV28 and TRBJ2-2; TRBD1 aligns across 11 bases. Trimming took 4 bases from V and 7 from J; bases not matched to a gene: 11. Germline loops: CDR1 MDHEN, CDR2 SYDVKM. This CDR3 is 17 amino acids long.

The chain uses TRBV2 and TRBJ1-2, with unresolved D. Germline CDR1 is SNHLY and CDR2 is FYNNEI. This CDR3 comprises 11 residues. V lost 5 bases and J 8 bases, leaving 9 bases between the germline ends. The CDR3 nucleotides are TGTGCCAGCAGTCCTGGTTGGGGCTACACCTTC. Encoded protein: CASSPGWGYTF.

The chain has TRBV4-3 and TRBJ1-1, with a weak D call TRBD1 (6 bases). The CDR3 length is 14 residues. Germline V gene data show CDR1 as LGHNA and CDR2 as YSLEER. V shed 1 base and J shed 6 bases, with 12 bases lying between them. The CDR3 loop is CASSQVGGAAEAFF. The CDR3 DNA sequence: TGCGCCAGCAGCCAAGTAGGGGGAGCGGCTGAAGCTTTCTTT.

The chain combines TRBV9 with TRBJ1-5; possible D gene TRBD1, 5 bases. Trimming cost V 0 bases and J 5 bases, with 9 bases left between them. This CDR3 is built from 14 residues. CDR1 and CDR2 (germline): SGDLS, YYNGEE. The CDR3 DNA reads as TGTGCCAGCAGCGTAGAGGCAGGGTATCAGCCCCAGCATTTT. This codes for CASSVEAGYQPQHF.

The DNA for the CDR3 is TGTGCCAGCAGCTTGGTCCGGACAGGAGAATACCAAGAGACCCAGTACTTC. It encodes CASSLVRTGEYQETQYF. The chain joins TRBV5-8 to TRBJ2-5; 7 bases map to TRBD1. V was pared by 0 bases and J by 0 bases, with 8 bases of the junction left unmatched. There are 17 residues in the CDR3. Per germline, CDR1 SGHTS and CDR2 YDEGEE.

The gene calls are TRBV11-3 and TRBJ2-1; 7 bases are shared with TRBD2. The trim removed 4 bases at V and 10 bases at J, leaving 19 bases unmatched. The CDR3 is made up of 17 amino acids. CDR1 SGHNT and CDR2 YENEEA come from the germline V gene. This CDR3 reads CASSSPRRTSLAREQFF. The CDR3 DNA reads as TGTGCCAGCAGCTCTCCTCGGCGGACTAGTTTAGCCCGGGAGCAGTTCTTC.

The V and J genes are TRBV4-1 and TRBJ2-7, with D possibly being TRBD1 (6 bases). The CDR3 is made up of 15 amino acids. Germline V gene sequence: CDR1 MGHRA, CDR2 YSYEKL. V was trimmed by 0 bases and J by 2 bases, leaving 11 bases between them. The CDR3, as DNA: TGCGCCAGCAGCCAAGATGCCGGGACAACCTACGAGCAGTACTTC. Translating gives CASSQDAGTTYEQYF.

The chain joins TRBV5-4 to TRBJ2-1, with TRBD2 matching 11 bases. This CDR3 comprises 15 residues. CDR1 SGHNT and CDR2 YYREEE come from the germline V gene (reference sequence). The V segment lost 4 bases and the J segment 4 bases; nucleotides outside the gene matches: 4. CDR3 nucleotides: TGTGCCAGCAGCGCCACTAGCGGGAGTTACAATGAGCAGTTCTTC. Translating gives CASSATSGSYNEQFF.

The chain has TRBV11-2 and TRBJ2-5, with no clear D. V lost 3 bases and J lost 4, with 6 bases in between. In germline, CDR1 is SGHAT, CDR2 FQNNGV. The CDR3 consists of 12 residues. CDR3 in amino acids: CASSFTVETQYF. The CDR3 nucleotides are TGTGCCAGCAGCTTTACTGTAGAGACCCAGTACTTC.

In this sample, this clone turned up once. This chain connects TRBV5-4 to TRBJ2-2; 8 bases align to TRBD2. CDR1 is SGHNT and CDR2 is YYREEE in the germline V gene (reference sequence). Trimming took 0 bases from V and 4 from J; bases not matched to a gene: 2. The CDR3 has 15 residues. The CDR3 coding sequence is TGTGCCAGCAGCTTGGAGCGGGGGCCCACCGGGGAGCTGTTTTTT. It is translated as CASSLERGPTGELFF. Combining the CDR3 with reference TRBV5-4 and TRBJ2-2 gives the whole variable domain ETGVTQSPTHLIKTRGQQVTLRCSSQSGHNTVSWYQQALGQGPQFIFQYYREEENGRGNFPPRFSGLQFPNYSSELNVNALELDDSALYLCASSLERGPTGELFFGEGSRLTVL.

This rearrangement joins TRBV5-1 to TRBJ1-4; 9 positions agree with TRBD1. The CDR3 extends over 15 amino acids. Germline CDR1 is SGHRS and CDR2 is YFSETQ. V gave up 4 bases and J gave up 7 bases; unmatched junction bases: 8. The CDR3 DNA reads TGCGCCAGCAGCGGACAGGGGTATGAGAGTGAAAAACTGTTTTTT. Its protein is CASSGQGYESEKLFF.

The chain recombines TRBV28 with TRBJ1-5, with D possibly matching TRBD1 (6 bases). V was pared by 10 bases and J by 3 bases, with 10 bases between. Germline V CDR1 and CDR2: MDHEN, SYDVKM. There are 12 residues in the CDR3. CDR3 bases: TGTGCCACCGGACAGATCAATCAGCCCCAGCATTTT. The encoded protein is CATGQINQPQHF.

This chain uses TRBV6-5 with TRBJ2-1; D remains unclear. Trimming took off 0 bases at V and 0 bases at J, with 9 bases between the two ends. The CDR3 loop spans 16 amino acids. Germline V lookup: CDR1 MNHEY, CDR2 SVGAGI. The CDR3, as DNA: TGTGCCAGCAGTTACTCGAGTTGGAGCTCCTACAATGAGCAGTTCTTC. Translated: CASSYSSWSSYNEQFF.

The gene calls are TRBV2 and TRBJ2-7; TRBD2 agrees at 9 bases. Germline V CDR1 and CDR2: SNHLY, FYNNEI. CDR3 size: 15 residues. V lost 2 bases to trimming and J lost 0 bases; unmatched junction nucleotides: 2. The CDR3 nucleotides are TGTGCCAGCAGTGAATTAGCGGGGGCCTCCTACGAGCAGTACTTC. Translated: CASSELAGASYEQYF.